The present TCR beta chain was sequenced within a study of CD8+ T cells in alopecia areata. Study background: Each day, treated patients took oral tofacitinib twice, at 5 to 10 mg per dose. Tofacitinib therapy lasting 6 to 18 months was followed by 6 months off drug.

On this clone: The antigen is unknown.

General observations from the study: More clonal than normal scalp was lesional scalp, particularly alopecia totalis/universalis.

Investigators isolated RNA and reverse transcribed it into cDNA to act as the sequencing template. Sequencing was performed with immunoSEQ multiplex PCR; in TCRdb, only in-frame clones are kept and a portion is missing. This sample has 130,000 to 150,000 clones, with approximately 50% found just once. Germline lookup yields CDR1 SGHTS and CDR2 YDEGEE. V gave up 3 bases and J gave up 6 bases; unmatched junction bases: 6. This CDR3 contains 13 residues. The sequence derives from a human donor with alopecia areata. This specimen consisted of CD4+ T cells sorted from blood, obtained at week 0. The V gene is TRBV5-8, the J gene TRBJ2-7, with 7 bases lining up with TRBD1. The CDR3 region is CASSSRQGGEQYF. DNA of the CDR3: TGTGCCAGCAGCTCGCGACAGGGTGGCGAGCAGTACTTC.